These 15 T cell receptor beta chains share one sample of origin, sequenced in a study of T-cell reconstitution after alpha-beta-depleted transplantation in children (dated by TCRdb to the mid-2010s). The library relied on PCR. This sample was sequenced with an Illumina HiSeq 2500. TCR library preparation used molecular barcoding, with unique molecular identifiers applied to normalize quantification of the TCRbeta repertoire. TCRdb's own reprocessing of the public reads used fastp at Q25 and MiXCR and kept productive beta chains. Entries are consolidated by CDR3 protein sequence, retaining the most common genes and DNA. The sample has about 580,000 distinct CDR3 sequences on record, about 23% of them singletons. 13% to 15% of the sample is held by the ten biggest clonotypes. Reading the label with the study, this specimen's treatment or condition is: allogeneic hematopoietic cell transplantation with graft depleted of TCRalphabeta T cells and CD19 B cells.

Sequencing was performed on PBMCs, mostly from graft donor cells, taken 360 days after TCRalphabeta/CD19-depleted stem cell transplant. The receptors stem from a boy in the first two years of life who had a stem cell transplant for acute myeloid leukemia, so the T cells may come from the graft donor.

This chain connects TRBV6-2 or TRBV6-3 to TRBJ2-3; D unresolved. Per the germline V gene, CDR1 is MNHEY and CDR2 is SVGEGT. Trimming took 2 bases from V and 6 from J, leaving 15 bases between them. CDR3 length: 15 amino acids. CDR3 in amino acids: CASSYGVASPDTQYF. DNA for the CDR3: TGTGCCAGCAGTTACGGGGTGGCTTCCCCGGATACGCAGTATTTT.

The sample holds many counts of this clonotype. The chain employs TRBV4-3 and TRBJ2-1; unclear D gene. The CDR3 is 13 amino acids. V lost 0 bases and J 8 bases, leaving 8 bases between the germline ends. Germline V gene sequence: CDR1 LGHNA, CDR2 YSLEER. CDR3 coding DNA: TGCGCCAGCAGCCAAGATACTGAGGATGAGCAGTTCTTC. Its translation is CASSQDTEDEQFF.

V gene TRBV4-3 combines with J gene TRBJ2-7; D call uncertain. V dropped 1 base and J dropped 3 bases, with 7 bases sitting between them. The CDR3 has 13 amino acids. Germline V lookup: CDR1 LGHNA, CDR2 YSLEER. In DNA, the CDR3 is TGCGCCAGCAGCCAAGGTCCGTTCTACGAGCAGTACTTC. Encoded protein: CASSQGPFYEQYF.

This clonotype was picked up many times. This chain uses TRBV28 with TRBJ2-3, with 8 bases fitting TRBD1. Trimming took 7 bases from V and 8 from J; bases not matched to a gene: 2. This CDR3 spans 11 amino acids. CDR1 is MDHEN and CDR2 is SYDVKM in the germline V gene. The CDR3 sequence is CASIQGATQYF. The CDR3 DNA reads TGTGCCAGCATTCAGGGGGCTACGCAGTATTTT.

Written as DNA, the CDR3 is TGTGCCAGCAGCGTAGGAGCCCCGGGGGGTTACAATGAGCAGTTCTTC. Its protein is CASSVGAPGGYNEQFF. V and J are TRBV9 and TRBJ2-1, with TRBD2 matching 7 bases. The junction had 7 bases not matched to a gene; V was cut back by 0 bases and J by 4 bases. The V gene's germline CDR1 is SGDLS and CDR2 YYNGEE. The CDR3 contains 16 residues. Variable domain in full (rest from reference TRBV9 and TRBJ2-1): DSGVTQTPKHLITATGQRVTLRCSPRSGDLSVYWYQQSLDQGLQFLIQYYNGEERAKGNILERFSAQQFPDLHSELNLSSLELGDSALYFCASSVGAPGGYNEQFFGPGTRLTVL.

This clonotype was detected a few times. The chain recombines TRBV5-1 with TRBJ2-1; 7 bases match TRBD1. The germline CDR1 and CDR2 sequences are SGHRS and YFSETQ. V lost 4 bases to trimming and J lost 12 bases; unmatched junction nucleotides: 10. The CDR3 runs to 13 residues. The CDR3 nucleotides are TGCGCCAGCAGCCACACAGGGGATCTCGCGCAGTTCTTC. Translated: CASSHTGDLAQFF.

The CDR3 nucleotides read TGTGCCAGCAGCTTGTTACTTCGGCAGGTCAGCTCTGGGGCCAACGTCCTGACTTTC. Protein sequence: CASSLLLRQVSSGANVLTF. V and J are TRBV5-6 and TRBJ2-6; D remains unclear. Trimming removed 1 base from V and 0 bases from J, with 17 bases in between. The CDR3 covers 19 residues. Germline V gene sequence: CDR1 SGHDT, CDR2 YYEEEE.

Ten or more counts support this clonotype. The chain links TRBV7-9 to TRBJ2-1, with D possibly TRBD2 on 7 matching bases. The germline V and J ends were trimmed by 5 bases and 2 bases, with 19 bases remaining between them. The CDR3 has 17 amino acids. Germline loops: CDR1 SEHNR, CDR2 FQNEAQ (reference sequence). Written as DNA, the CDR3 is TGTGCCAGCAGCGGGGGCAAGCGGGGAGAACCCTACAATGAGCAGTTCTTC. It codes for CASSGGKRGEPYNEQFF. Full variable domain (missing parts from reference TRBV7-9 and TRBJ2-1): DTGVSQNPRHKITKRGQNVTFRCDPISEHNRLYWYRQTLGQGPEFLTYFQNEAQLEKSRLLSDRFSAERPKGSFSTLEIQRTEQGDSAMYLCASSGGKRGEPYNEQFFGPGTRLTVL.

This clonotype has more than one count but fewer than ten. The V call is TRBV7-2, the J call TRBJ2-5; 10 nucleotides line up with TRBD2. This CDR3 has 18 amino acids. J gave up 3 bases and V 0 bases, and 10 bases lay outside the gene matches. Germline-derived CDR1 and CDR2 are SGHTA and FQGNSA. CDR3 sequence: CASSLAWASGGNEETQYF. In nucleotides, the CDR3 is TGTGCCAGCAGCTTAGCGTGGGCTAGCGGGGGAAACGAAGAGACCCAGTACTTC.

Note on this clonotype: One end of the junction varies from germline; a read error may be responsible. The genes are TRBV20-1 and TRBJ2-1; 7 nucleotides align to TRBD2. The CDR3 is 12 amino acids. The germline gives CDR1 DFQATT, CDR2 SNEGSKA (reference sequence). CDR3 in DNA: TGTATTGTGGGGGGGTCCTACAATGAGCAGTTCTTC. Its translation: CIVGGSYNEQFF.

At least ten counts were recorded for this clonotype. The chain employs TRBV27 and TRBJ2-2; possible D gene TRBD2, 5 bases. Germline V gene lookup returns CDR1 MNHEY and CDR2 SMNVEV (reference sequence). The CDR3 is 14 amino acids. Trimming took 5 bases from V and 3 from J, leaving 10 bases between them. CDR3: CASSLTRDTGELFF. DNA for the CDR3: TGTGCCAGCAGTCTAACTAGGGACACCGGGGAGCTGTTTTTT.

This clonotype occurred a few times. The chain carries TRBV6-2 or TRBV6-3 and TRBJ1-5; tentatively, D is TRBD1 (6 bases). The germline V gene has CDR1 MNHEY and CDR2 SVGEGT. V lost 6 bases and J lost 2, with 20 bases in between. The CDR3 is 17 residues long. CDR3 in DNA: TGTGCCAGCAGCACAATGGGAGGGGGGGCGCGCAATCAGCCCCAGCATTTT. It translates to CASSTMGGGARNQPQHF.

The CDR3 DNA sequence: TGTGCCAGCAGTTACGTTCGGACAGGGGCCTACGAGCAGTACTTC. Amino acid sequence: CASSYVRTGAYEQYF. V usage is TRBV6-5 and J usage is TRBJ2-7; 9 nucleotides line up with TRBD1. The junction had 4 bases not matched to a gene; V was cut back by 2 bases and J by 2 bases. This CDR3 has 15 residues. CDR1 is MNHEY and CDR2 is SVGAGI in the germline V gene.

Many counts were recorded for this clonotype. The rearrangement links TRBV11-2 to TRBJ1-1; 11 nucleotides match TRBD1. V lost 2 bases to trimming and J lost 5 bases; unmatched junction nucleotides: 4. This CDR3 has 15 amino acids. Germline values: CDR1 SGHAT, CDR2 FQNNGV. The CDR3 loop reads CASSLWGTGGTEAFF. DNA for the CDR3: TGTGCCAGCAGCTTATGGGGGACAGGGGGAACTGAAGCTTTCTTT.

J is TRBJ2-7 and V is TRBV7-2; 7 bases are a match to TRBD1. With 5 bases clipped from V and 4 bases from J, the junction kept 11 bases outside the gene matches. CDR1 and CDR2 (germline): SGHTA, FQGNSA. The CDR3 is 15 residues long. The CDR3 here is CASSNRDSFVYEQYF. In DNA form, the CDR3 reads TGTGCCAGCAGCAATCGGGACAGTTTCGTGTACGAGCAGTACTTC.